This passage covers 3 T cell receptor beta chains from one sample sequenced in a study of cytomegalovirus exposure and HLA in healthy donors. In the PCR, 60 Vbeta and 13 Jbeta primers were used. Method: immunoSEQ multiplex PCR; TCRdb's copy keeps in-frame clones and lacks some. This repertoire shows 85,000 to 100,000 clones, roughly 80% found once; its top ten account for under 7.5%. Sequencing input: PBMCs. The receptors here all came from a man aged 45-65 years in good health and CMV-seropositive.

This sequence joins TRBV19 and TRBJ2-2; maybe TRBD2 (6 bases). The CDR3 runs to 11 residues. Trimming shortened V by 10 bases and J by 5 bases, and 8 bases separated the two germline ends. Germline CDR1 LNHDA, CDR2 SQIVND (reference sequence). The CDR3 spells CATEGTGELFF. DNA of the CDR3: TGTGCCACGGAGGGGACCGGGGAGCTGTTTTTT.

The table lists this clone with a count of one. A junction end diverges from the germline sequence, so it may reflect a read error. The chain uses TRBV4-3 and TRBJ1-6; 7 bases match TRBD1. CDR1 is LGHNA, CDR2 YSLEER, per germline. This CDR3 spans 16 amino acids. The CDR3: CASSQSEGAAYSPLNF. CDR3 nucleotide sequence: TGCGCCAGCAGCCAATCGGAGGGGGCGGCGTATTCACCCCTCAACTTT.

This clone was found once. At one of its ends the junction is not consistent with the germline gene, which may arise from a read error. CDR3 loop: CASSSDRNTEAFF. The CDR3 nucleotides read TGTGCTAGCAGCTCTGACAGGAACACTGAAGCTTTCTTT. V is TRBV7-2 and J is TRBJ1-1; a possible D gene is TRBD1 (5 bases). Germline loops: CDR1 SGHTA, CDR2 FQGNSA. The CDR3 spans 13 residues.